One sample yielded the 17 T cell receptor beta chains listed below, sequenced in a study of blood T cell repertoires in COVID-19. Using immunoSEQ multiplex PCR, the repertoire was profiled, and TCRdb retains in-frame clones only, with some absent. The sample has approximately 250,000 clones; roughly 86% are singletons. The sample taken for sequencing was peripheral blood. Receptors originate from a woman aged 80 or older with COVID-19, enrolled during active disease.

The chain carries TRBV30 and TRBJ1-3; D unresolved. The ends were cut back, 4 bases at V and 10 bases at J, with 14 bases in the middle. This CDR3 spans 12 amino acids. Germline values: CDR1 GTSNPN, CDR2 SVGIG (reference sequence). Here the CDR3 DNA reads TGTGCCTGGACCCAACCGCGGGGAACCATATATTTT. Protein sequence: CAWTQPRGTIYF. The full variable domain, completed using reference TRBV30 and TRBJ1-3, is SQTIHQWPATLVQPVGSPLSLECTVEGTSNPNLYWYRQAAGRGLQLLFYSVGIGQISSEVPQNLSASRPQDRQFILSSKKLLLSDSGFYLCAWTQPRGTIYFGEGSWLTVV.

The chain combines TRBV19 with TRBJ1-2; 11 bases align to TRBD1. The CDR3 is 15 amino acids. The V and J ends lost 4 bases and 5 bases, in that order; junction bases with no gene match: 6. In germline, CDR1 is LNHDA, CDR2 SQIVND (reference sequence). The CDR3 DNA is TGTGCCAGTAGTAAGTGGACAGGGGGCAGTTATGGCTACACCTTC. Translated: CASSKWTGGSYGYTF.

This clone showed up just a few times. V gene TRBV28 combines with J gene TRBJ1-1; no firm D call. Germline-derived CDR1 and CDR2 are MDHEN and SYDVKM. The germline V and J ends were trimmed by 3 bases and 7 bases, with 18 bases remaining between them. The length of the CDR3 is 15 residues. The CDR3 sequence is CASSLSIRGLGEAFF. The CDR3 DNA follows: TGTGCCAGCAGTTTGAGTATCAGAGGGTTAGGTGAAGCTTTCTTT.

The chain links TRBV3-1 (or the pseudogene TRBV3-2) to TRBJ1-1; 9 nucleotides match TRBD1. Germline CDR1 and CDR2: LGHDT and YNNKEL (reference sequence). The CDR3 loop spans 15 amino acids. Unmatched junction bases numbered 6, after V lost 2 bases and J lost 5 bases. CDR3 coding DNA: TGTGCCAGCAGCCAATCGCGACAGGGGGTGACTGAAGCTTTCTTT. Translated: CASSQSRQGVTEAFF.

The genes are TRBV19 and TRBJ2-1; 8 nucleotides match TRBD2. Germline loops: CDR1 LNHDA, CDR2 SQIVND (reference sequence). CDR3 length equals 15 residues. The ends lost 4 bases at V and 6 bases at J; junction bases unmatched: 8. The CDR3 loop reads CASSTPGLGFNEQFF. The CDR3 bases are TGTGCCAGTAGTACACCGGGACTAGGGTTCAATGAGCAGTTCTTC.

This clone has a single count. This chain connects TRBV5-1 to TRBJ1-3; D not resolved. Germline CDR1 reads SGHRS; CDR2 reads YFSETQ. V lost 0 bases and J 0 bases, leaving 13 bases between the germline ends. CDR3 size: 17 residues. This CDR3 reads CASSLGGSGNSGNTIYF. The CDR3 DNA sequence: TGCGCCAGCAGCTTGGGGGGATCGGGGAACTCTGGAAACACCATATATTTT.

In this sample, this clone turned up a few times. J is TRBJ2-4 and V is TRBV10-2, with TRBD2 identical over 8 bases. V was clipped by 2 bases and J by 2 bases; unmatched bases: 2. The CDR3 length is 15 residues. Germline V gives CDR1 WSHSY, CDR2 SAAADI. CDR3 bases: TGCGCCAGCAGTGAGAGCGGGAGTTCCAAAAACATTCAGTACTTC. This codes for CASSESGSSKNIQYF.

The rearrangement joins TRBV7-9 to TRBJ2-7, with 8 bases that match TRBD2. Germline values: CDR1 SEHNR, CDR2 FQNEAQ (reference sequence). V trimming: 5 bases; J trimming: 2 bases; junction bases outside the gene matches: 8. The CDR3 loop spans 15 amino acids. The CDR3: CASSPWGSGTYEQYF. DNA of the CDR3: TGTGCCAGCAGCCCCTGGGGTAGCGGGACCTACGAGCAGTACTTC.

This clone was picked up one time. This chain connects TRBV7-2 to TRBJ1-3; TRBD1 is a possible D gene (6 bases). The CDR3 runs 14 residues. From germline, CDR1 is SGHTA and CDR2 FQGNSA. V shed 6 bases and J shed 2 bases, with 11 bases lying between them. The CDR3 DNA reads TGTGCCAGCAGAAAAGGGGGAACTGGAAACACCATATATTTT. It codes for CASRKGGTGNTIYF.

This clone showed up just a few times. This specimen includes other DNA sequences encoding the same CDR3. The rearrangement uses TRBV12-3 or TRBV12-4 and TRBJ2-3, with D tentatively TRBD1 (6 bases). V lost 6 bases to trimming and J lost 1 base, with 8 bases between them. The CDR3 is 13 amino acids. The CDR3 protein is CASRRTGTDTQYF. The CDR3 DNA sequence: TGTGCCAGCAGACGGACAGGCACAGATACGCAGTATTTT.

The J gene is TRBJ1-3, the V gene TRBV18; D perhaps matches TRBD1 (5 bases). V was shortened by 2 bases and J by 4 bases, with 15 bases between the two germline ends. Germline CDR1 reads KGHSH; CDR2 reads LQKENI. The CDR3 length is 16 residues. The CDR3 spells CASSPSQGYVGNTIYF. The CDR3 coding sequence is TGTGCCAGCTCACCATCCCAGGGATACGTAGGAAACACCATATATTTT.

The chain combines TRBV18 with TRBJ2-2, with 8 bases identical to TRBD1. V was pared by 3 bases and J by 6 bases, with 9 bases of the junction left unmatched. Germline V gene lookup returns CDR1 KGHSH and CDR2 LQKENI. The CDR3 spans 16 residues. The DNA for the CDR3 is TGTGCCAGCTCACCGGGAGGACAGGGATTTCCCGGGGAGCTGTTTTTT. Translation gives CASSPGGQGFPGELFF.

The genes are TRBV28 and TRBJ2-2; TRBD2 agrees at 14 bases. The length of the CDR3 is 16 residues. CDR1 and CDR2 (germline): MDHEN, SYDVKM. Trimming took 4 bases from V and 7 from J; bases not matched to a gene: 5. The CDR3 loop reads CASSSTSGGVFGELFF. CDR3 DNA: TGTGCCAGCAGTTCGACTAGCGGGGGGGTCTTCGGGGAGCTGTTTTTT.

CDR3 DNA: TGTGCCAGCAGTACGGGGGGCGGTACCGGGGAGCTGTTTTTT. This codes for CASSTGGGTGELFF. V is TRBV6-6 and J is TRBJ2-2; the D gene is possibly TRBD2 (7 bases). Trimming left V 5 bases short and J 5 bases short, with 12 bases between. CDR3 length equals 14 residues. Germline values: CDR1 MNHNY, CDR2 SVGAGI (reference sequence).

The rearrangement links TRBV30 to TRBJ1-5; D not certain. V was clipped by 0 bases and J by 2 bases, with 11 bases between them. Looked up from germline, CDR1 is GTSNPN and CDR2 is SVGIG (reference sequence). The CDR3 loop spans 15 amino acids. CDR3 coding DNA: TGTGCCTGGAGTGTACGAGGCATTGGCAATCAGCCCCAGCATTTT. This sequence encodes CAWSVRGIGNQPQHF.

This chain links TRBV18 with TRBJ2-3; TRBD2 is a possible D gene (6 bases). Deletions cut 8 bases from V and 2 bases from J, with 20 bases between. The germline V gene encodes CDR1 KGHSH and CDR2 LQKENI. The CDR3 contains 16 residues. CDR3 nucleotide sequence: TGTGCCAGCCTACCATTCGCGCGGGGATTCACAGATACGCAGTATTTT. It translates to CASLPFARGFTDTQYF.

This chain connects TRBV20-1 to TRBJ1-1, with D possibly TRBD1 on 6 matching bases. CDR3 length: 11 residues. CDR1 is DFQATT, CDR2 SNEGSKA, per germline (reference sequence). The V gene lost 8 bases and the J gene lost 5 bases, with 12 bases spanning the gap. The chain's CDR3 is CSLQGRTEAFF. The CDR3, as DNA: TGCAGTCTTCAGGGGCGGACTGAAGCTTTCTTT.